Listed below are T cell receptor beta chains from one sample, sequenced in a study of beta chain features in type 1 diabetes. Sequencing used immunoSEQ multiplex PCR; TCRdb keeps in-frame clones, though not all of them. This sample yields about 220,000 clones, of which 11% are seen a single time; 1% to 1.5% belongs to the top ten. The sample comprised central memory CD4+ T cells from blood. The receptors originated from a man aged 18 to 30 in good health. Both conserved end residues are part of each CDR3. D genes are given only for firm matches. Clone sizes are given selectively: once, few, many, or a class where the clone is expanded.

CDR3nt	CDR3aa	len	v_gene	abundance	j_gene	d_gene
TGTGCCAGCAGAGTAGCGGGCTCTGTGGACGAGCAGTACTTC	CASRVAGSVDEQYF	14	TRBV10-3	.	TRBJ2-7	TRBD2
TGTGCCAGCAGCGTCGGGACCGTTAACACTGAAGCTTTCTTT	CASSVGTVNTEAFF	14	TRBV13	.	TRBJ1-1	.
TGTGCCAGTTCGTTCATGAGCTCCTACAATGAGCAGTTCTTC	CASSFMSSYNEQFF	14	TRBV19	.	TRBJ2-1	.
TGTGCCAGCAGCTTGGACCTCTCTGGGGCCAACGTCCTGACTTTC	CASSLDLSGANVLTF	15	TRBV5-4	many	TRBJ2-6	.
TGTGCCAGCAGCCCTACGGACAGGGCCAACGAGCAGTACTTC	CASSPTDRANEQYF	14	TRBV6-6	few	TRBJ2-7	TRBD1
TGTGCATCAGTGAAATCCAACTATGGCTACACCTTC	CASVKSNYGYTF	12	TRBV19	few	TRBJ1-2	.
TGTGCCTGGATTGGGACGACAGTCTACAATGAGCAGTTCTTC	CAWIGTTVYNEQFF	14	TRBV30	.	TRBJ2-1	.
TGTGCCTGGAGTCGGGGAAGGAACACCGGGGAGCTGTTTTTT	CAWSRGRNTGELFF	14	TRBV30	few	TRBJ2-2	.
TGTGCCAGCAGCTTAAAACTAGCGGGAGAGGATGAGCAGTTCTTC	CASSLKLAGEDEQFF	15	TRBV7-2	.	TRBJ2-1	TRBD2
TGTGCCAGCAGCAAAGCCGCCGGGACAGGGAAGTACTTC	CASSKAAGTGKYF	13	TRBV21-1	few	TRBJ2-7	.
TGTGCCAGCAGCCAAGATCCGCGCGAATACGAGCAGTACTTC	CASSQDPREYEQYF	14	TRBV14	few	TRBJ2-7	.
TGTGCCATCTCCCCTGGTAGCGGGGCTAGCACAGATACGCAGTATTTT	CAISPGSGASTDTQYF	16	TRBV10-3	many	TRBJ2-3	TRBD2
TGTGCCATCAGTGAGGGGACTAGCGGGAGGAGCTCCTACGAGCAGTACTTC	CAISEGTSGRSSYEQYF	17	TRBV10-3	.	TRBJ2-7	TRBD2
TGTGCCAGCATTACGGACTACAGGGCCCACGAGCAGTACTTC	CASITDYRAHEQYF	14	TRBV6-5	.	TRBJ2-7	.
TGTGCCAGTAGTATAGATCTGGCGGTCATGAACACTGAAGCTTTCTTT	CASSIDLAVMNTEAFF	16	TRBV19	few	TRBJ1-1	.
TGTGCCAGCAGTCCCCGGGACAGGGCTGTCAATGAGCAGTTCTTC	CASSPRDRAVNEQFF	15	TRBV6-1	few	TRBJ2-1	TRBD1
TGTGCCATCACTCCGACAGGGCTCGATGGCTACACCTTC	CAITPTGLDGYTF	13	TRBV10-3	.	TRBJ1-2	TRBD1
TGTGCCAGCAGTTACTCGGCCGGCCAAGAGACCCAGTACTTC	CASSYSAGQETQYF	14	TRBV6-6	few	TRBJ2-5	.
TGTGCCAGCAGTCCCCCGGGACAGGGGATAGCTGGGGCCAACGTCCTGACTTTC	CASSPPGQGIAGANVLTF	18	TRBV27	.	TRBJ2-6	TRBD1
TGTGCCAGCAGCTTAGTAGCAGATTATCAGTACTTC	CASSLVADYQYF	12	TRBV7-9	.	TRBJ2-4	.
TGTGCCAGCAGTTTAAATAGCGGGAGGGTAAGGACCCAGTACTTC	CASSLNSGRVRTQYF	15	TRBV27	many	TRBJ2-5	TRBD2
TGTGCCGACCGGGACAGGGATCCTGGCTACACCTTC	CADRDRDPGYTF	12	TRBV2	few	TRBJ1-2	TRBD1
TGTGCCAGCAGCCCGTGGACTAGCGGGAGAGCTAGCACAGATACGCAGTATTTT	CASSPWTSGRASTDTQYF	18	TRBV11-3	few	TRBJ2-3	TRBD2
TGTGCCAGCAGTCCTATACATACTGAAGCTTTCTTT	CASSPIHTEAFF	12	TRBV28	few	TRBJ1-1	.
TGTGCCAGCAGCTCCTACGGGACTTTCACCGGGGAGCTGTTTTTT	CASSSYGTFTGELFF	15	TRBV7-2	.	TRBJ2-2	.
TGTGCCTGGAGACTAACAGGTGGGCAGCCCCAGCATTTT	CAWRLTGGQPQHF	13	TRBV30	few	TRBJ1-5	.
TGTGCCAGCAGGACAGGGATGCAGGACACTGAAGCTTTCTTT	CASRTGMQDTEAFF	14	TRBV6-5	.	TRBJ1-1	TRBD1
TGTGCCATCAAACTAGCGGCTAGCACAGATACGCAGTATTTT	CAIKLAASTDTQYF	14	TRBV10-3	.	TRBJ2-3	TRBD2
TGTGCCAGCTGGTTAGGAGGGAGGAAAAACATTCAGTACTTC	CASWLGGRKNIQYF	14	TRBV6-1	few	TRBJ2-4	.
TGTGCCAGCAGCTTAGCCGTTGCAGGGTTGGGGTTCTACGAGCAGTACTTC	CASSLAVAGLGFYEQYF	17	TRBV7-9	.	TRBJ2-7	.
TGTGCCAGCAGTAGGTTATCCGGAGATACGCAGTATTTT	CASSRLSGDTQYF	13	TRBV5-4	.	TRBJ2-3	.
TGTGCCAGCAGCTTTGGACAGGGGGAGACCCAGTACTTC	CASSFGQGETQYF	13	TRBV7-3	many	TRBJ2-5	TRBD1
TGCAGCGTTGAAAGGGGGCAGGGCACAGATACGCAGTATTTT	CSVERGQGTDTQYF	14	TRBV29-1	many	TRBJ2-3	TRBD1
TGTGCCATCATGTCGCGGGAGAGCTCCCACAATGAGCAGTTCTTC	CAIMSRESSHNEQFF	15	TRBV10-3	.	TRBJ2-1	TRBD2
TGTGCCAGCAGCTTGAAGGGGGCAAGTGAGCAGTACTTC	CASSLKGASEQYF	13	TRBV5-6	.	TRBJ2-7	TRBD1
TGTGCCAGCAGCTTACCTCCCGCGGCGGCGGGAGCGGGAAACATTCAGTACTTC	CASSLPPAAAGAGNIQYF	18	TRBV11-2	.	TRBJ2-4	TRBD2
TGTGCCAGCAGCCAAGTTGGACTAGCGGGAGGGTTGGCCAATGAGCAGTTCTTC	CASSQVGLAGGLANEQFF	18	TRBV14	few	TRBJ2-1	TRBD2
TGTGCCAGCAGCGCGGGACAGGGTGGGCAGTACTTC	CASSAGQGGQYF	12	TRBV7-8	few	TRBJ2-7	TRBD1
TGTGCCAGCAGCTTCAGTCTCTCCACAGATACGCAGTATTTT	CASSFSLSTDTQYF	14	TRBV7-2	few	TRBJ2-3	.
TGCGCCAGCAGCTTGGAGGGACAGGGGAACACTGAAGCTTTCTTT	CASSLEGQGNTEAFF	15	TRBV5-1	few	TRBJ1-1	TRBD1
TGTGCCAGCAGTTACTCCTTAGACAGGCAAGAGACCCAGTACTTC	CASSYSLDRQETQYF	15	TRBV6-5	few	TRBJ2-5	.
TGTGCCAGCAGTTACCTAAGCGGGAGTTACAATGAGCAGTTCTTC	CASSYLSGSYNEQFF	15	TRBV6-6	few	TRBJ2-1	TRBD2
TGCAGCGTAGCGCGGGTGGGGGAGACCCAGTACTTC	CSVARVGETQYF	12	TRBV29-1	few	TRBJ2-5	.
TGTGCCAGCAGCTTTGGACGGGCCTACGAGCAGTACTTC	CASSFGRAYEQYF	13	TRBV7-2	few	TRBJ2-7	.
TGCAGCGTTGGGTCTCTAACGGGAGCCTCATACAATGAGCAGTTCTTC	CSVGSLTGASYNEQFF	16	TRBV29-1	.	TRBJ2-1	.
TGTGCCAGCAGCCACGATAGCGGGCTGAACAATGAGCAGTTCTTC	CASSHDSGLNNEQFF	15	TRBV5-6	many	TRBJ2-1	TRBD2
TGCGCCAGCAGTCAATCGAAGGGACAGGGGGCTTTTCAGCCCCAGCATTTT	CASSQSKGQGAFQPQHF	17	TRBV23-1	many	TRBJ1-5	TRBD1
TGTGCCAGCGGCAGTTTATACAATGAGCAGTTCTTC	CASGSLYNEQFF	12	TRBV11-2	many	TRBJ2-1	.
TGTGCCAGCAGCCTAGGACTAGCGCAGAGCACAGATACGCAGTATTTT	CASSLGLAQSTDTQYF	16	TRBV9	many	TRBJ2-3	TRBD2
TGCAGCGTTGAAGGGTCGCCTAGCGGGAGGGCGATCCATGAGCAGTTCTTC	CSVEGSPSGRAIHEQFF	17	TRBV29-1	few	TRBJ2-1	TRBD2
TGTGCCAGCAGTTTAGAAGGTCGGGCCTCCTACGAGCAGTACTTC	CASSLEGRASYEQYF	15	TRBV28	many	TRBJ2-7	.
TGTGCCAGCAGGGACGGGACTAGCGTTTACAATGAGCAGTTCTTC	CASRDGTSVYNEQFF	15	TRBV28	.	TRBJ2-1	TRBD2
TGTGCCTGGAGTGGAGGGGCTAGCGGGATAAAGGAGACCCAGTACTTC	CAWSGGASGIKETQYF	16	TRBV30	few	TRBJ2-5	TRBD2
TGTGCCATCAACCGGGACAGGCTAACAGATACGCAGTATTTT	CAINRDRLTDTQYF	14	TRBV10-3	few	TRBJ2-3	TRBD1
TGTGCCAGCAGCGTCGCGGCTAGCGGCCAAGAGACCCAGTACTTC	CASSVAASGQETQYF	15	TRBV5-4	.	TRBJ2-5	TRBD2
TGTGCCTGGAGTGTGTCTAAAGGGATCGCGAACACCGGGGAGCTGTTTTTT	CAWSVSKGIANTGELFF	17	TRBV30	few	TRBJ2-2	.
TGTGCCACCGGACAGGGTCCTAGCACAGATACGCAGTATTTT	CATGQGPSTDTQYF	14	TRBV5-6	few	TRBJ2-3	TRBD1
TGTGCCAGCAGCTTAGCAGCGGAGACGCACTTC	CASSLAAETHF	11	TRBV11-2	.	TRBJ2-7	.
TGTGCCAGCAGTCCGAGGGACAGGGGGAGAGAGCAGTACTTC	CASSPRDRGREQYF	14	TRBV27	.	TRBJ2-5	TRBD1